The clone carrying this TCR beta chain was recorded only once. As yet, its antigen is unknown. TCRB CDR3 was amplified from 2 ug genomic DNA or less. Assay: immunoSEQ multiplex PCR; the TCRdb copy retains only in-frame clones and omits some. The profile covers about 46,000 clones, with approximately 89% appearing a single time and roughly 5% taken by the ten largest. Time point given: after dendritic cell vaccination, including at tumor progression/relapse. All glioblastoma patients lacked an isocitrate dehydrogenase mutation. This sample is drawn from a study of glioma-infiltrating T cells after dendritic cell vaccination. Study details: Patients received autologous tumor lysate-pulsed dendritic cell vaccination between about 2002 and 2013. Study conclusions and caveats: Patients with more pretreatment TILs had longer time to progression and survival.

V was shortened by 4 bases and J by 0 bases, with 10 bases between the two germline ends. The germline gives CDR1 SEHNR, CDR2 FQNEAQ (reference sequence). The CDR3 extends over 15 amino acids. Sequenced material: blood, taken after dendritic cell vaccination. The source is a human donor with glioblastoma. The chain has TRBV7-9 and TRBJ1-3; D is unclear. The CDR3 region is CASSSPPSSGNTIYF. The CDR3 coding sequence is TGTGCCAGCAGCTCCCCCCCGAGCTCTGGAAACACCATATATTTT.